Below are 21 T cell receptor beta chains sequenced from a single sample in a study of cytomegalovirus exposure and HLA in healthy donors. PCR amplification relied on 60 Vbeta primers (plus 13 Jbeta primers). Data came from immunoSEQ multiplex PCR; TCRdb stores just in-frame clones and leaves some out. The sample has some 150,000 clones, 60% to 80% seen once. Sequencing used PBMCs. The receptors stem from a male donor in good health and CMV-seronegative.

This chain links TRBV7-3 with TRBJ2-2; the D gene is possibly TRBD1 (6 bases). The CDR3 has 14 residues. Germline V lookup: CDR1 SGHTA, CDR2 FQGTGA. The ends were cut back, 6 bases at V and 6 bases at J, with 14 bases in the middle. Here the CDR3 reads CASSSDSRSGELFF. DNA for the CDR3: TGTGCCAGCAGTTCGGACAGCCGTTCCGGGGAGCTGTTTTTT.

V is TRBV9 and J is TRBJ2-1; no reliable D call. Germline V gene data show CDR1 as SGDLS and CDR2 as YYNGEE. The CDR3 runs 13 residues. Trimming left V 0 bases short and J 5 bases short, with 6 bases between. Here the CDR3 reads CASSVGGHNEQFF. CDR3 bases: TGTGCCAGCAGCGTAGGAGGTCACAATGAGCAGTTCTTC.

On this clone: Mismatch with germline at one junction end may stem from a read error. The J gene is TRBJ1-5, the V gene TRBV7-9; D remains ambiguous. Germline V lookup: CDR1 SEHNR, CDR2 FQNEAQ (reference sequence). This CDR3 contains 14 residues. The CDR3 protein is CSSSLDVEGQPQHF. The CDR3 DNA reads as TGTTCCAGCAGCTTAGATGTAGAGGGTCAGCCCCAGCATTTT.

This rearrangement joins TRBV5-4 to TRBJ2-5; 8 bases map to TRBD2. Trimming removed 0 bases from V and 4 bases from J; junction bases left unmatched: 5. The CDR3 is 15 residues long. Looked up from germline, CDR1 is SGHNT and CDR2 is YYREEE (reference sequence). CDR3 nucleotides: TGTGCCAGCAGCTTGGAGTCGGGGGGGCGAGAGACCCAGTACTTC. It specifies CASSLESGGRETQYF.

CDR3 residues: CATSRLSGTLEEQYF. The CDR3 DNA reads as TGTGCCACCAGCAGACTTAGCGGGACCTTGGAAGAGCAGTACTTC. The chain joins TRBV15 to TRBJ2-7; 8 nucleotides align to TRBD2. The ends lost 2 bases at V and 7 bases at J; junction bases unmatched: 10. There are 15 residues in the CDR3. Germline lookup yields CDR1 LNHNV and CDR2 YYDKDF (reference sequence).

V usage is TRBV11-3 and J usage is TRBJ2-1; TRBD2 aligns across 16 bases. V trimming: 5 bases; J trimming: 7 bases; junction bases outside the gene matches: 5. The CDR3 is 16 residues long. In germline, CDR1 is SGHNT, CDR2 YENEEA. CDR3 sequence: CASSLGTSGGGNEQFF. In nucleotides, the CDR3 is TGTGCCAGCAGCCTCGGGACTAGCGGGGGGGGGAATGAGCAGTTCTTC.

The genes are TRBV11-3 and TRBJ2-1; D is perhaps TRBD2 (5 bases). Germline V gene lookup returns CDR1 SGHNT and CDR2 YENEEA. The CDR3 sequence is 17 residues long. V lost 0 bases, J lost 4 bases, and 16 bases lay in between. Here the CDR3 DNA reads TGTGCCAGCAGCTTAGATGGGCAGGATCGAGGGTACAATGAGCAGTTCTTC. This translates into CASSLDGQDRGYNEQFF. The whole variable domain, remainder taken from reference TRBV11-3 and TRBJ2-1, is EAGVVQSPRYKIIEKKQPVAFWCNPISGHNTLYWYLQNLGQGPELLIRYENEEAVDDSQLPKDRFSAERLKGVDSTLKIQPAELGDSAVYLCASSLDGQDRGYNEQFFGPGTRLTVL.

The V call is TRBV7-9, the J call TRBJ2-2; TRBD1 matches 8 bases. The CDR3 has 15 amino acids. The J segment lost 5 bases and the V segment lost 5 bases, leaving 7 bases of the junction unmatched. Germline CDR1 reads SEHNR; CDR2 reads FQNEAQ (reference sequence). CDR3 coding DNA: TGTGCCAGCAGCCTCCAGGGGGCACCGACCGGGGAGCTGTTTTTT. It encodes CASSLQGAPTGELFF.

The sample holds one count of this clone. The chain couples TRBV7-9 to TRBJ1-1; 7 bases are shared with TRBD1. The junction had 5 bases not matched to a gene; V was cut back by 2 bases and J by 2 bases. From germline, CDR1 is SEHNR and CDR2 FQNEAQ (reference sequence). This CDR3 has 15 amino acids. CDR3 coding DNA: TGTGCCAGCAGCTTAACTGGGACAGTAAACACTGAAGCTTTCTTT. Translated: CASSLTGTVNTEAFF.

V gene TRBV19 combines with J gene TRBJ2-1, with 7 bases identical to TRBD2. Trimming removed 4 bases from V and 2 bases from J; junction bases left unmatched: 2. This CDR3 region has 14 residues. The germline V gene has CDR1 LNHDA and CDR2 SQIVND (reference sequence). In DNA, the CDR3 is TGTGCCAGTAGTAGCGGGGGACCCTACAATGAGCAGTTCTTC. Protein: CASSSGGPYNEQFF.

This clone has more than one count but fewer than ten. The rearrangement joins TRBV15 to TRBJ2-3; 8 nucleotides match TRBD2. This CDR3 is built from 17 residues. Germline assignment: CDR1 LNHNV and CDR2 YYDKDF (reference sequence). V was clipped by 0 bases and J by 3 bases; unmatched bases: 8. The CDR3 reads CATSRDRRSGGTDTQYF. CDR3 coding DNA: TGTGCCACCAGCAGAGATCGGAGAAGCGGGGGAACAGATACGCAGTATTTT.

This clone was found a few times. This chain links TRBV6-1 with TRBJ2-5, with a tentative D call TRBD1 (7 bases). The CDR3 extends over 15 amino acids. Germline V gives CDR1 MNHNS, CDR2 SASEGT. V gave up 4 bases and J gave up 5 bases, with 17 bases separating them. Here the CDR3 reads CASSGNRGGGETQYF. As DNA, the CDR3 is TGTGCCAGCAGTGGGAACAGGGGAGGAGGGGAGACCCAGTACTTC.

The chain is built from TRBV5-1 and TRBJ1-2; 9 bases line up with TRBD1. Trimming at V came to 3 bases and at J to 4 bases, leaving 7 bases not matched to a gene. The CDR3 contains 15 residues. Germline CDR1 SGHRS, CDR2 YFSETQ. CDR3: CASSSGTGSGYGYTF. In DNA form, the CDR3 reads TGCGCCAGCAGCTCTGGGACAGGGTCTGGCTATGGCTACACCTTC.

The table lists this clone with a count of one. The chain combines TRBV5-6 with TRBJ1-2; D uncertain. The germline V gene encodes CDR1 SGHDT and CDR2 YYEEEE. V shed 1 base and J shed 5 bases, with 24 bases lying between them. The length of the CDR3 is 18 residues. The CDR3 here is CASSLQSPGTYQPYGYTF. The CDR3 nucleotides are TGTGCCAGCAGCTTGCAGTCCCCGGGAACTTACCAACCTTATGGCTACACCTTC. Filled out from reference TRBV5-6 and TRBJ1-2, the complete variable domain reads DAGVTQSPTHLIKTRGQQVTLRCSPKSGHDTVSWYQQALGQGPQFIFQYYEEEERQRGNFPDRFSGHQFPNYSSELNVNALLLGDSALYLCASSLQSPGTYQPYGYTFGSGTRLTVV.

The genes are TRBV6-5 and TRBJ2-7; 12 bases are shared with TRBD2. V gave up 5 bases and J gave up 5 bases; unmatched junction bases: 4. The germline CDR1 and CDR2 sequences are MNHEY and SVGAGI. The CDR3 consists of 14 residues. As DNA, the CDR3 is TGTGCCAGCAGTAGACTAGCGGGAGAGCACGAGCAGTACTTC. It specifies CASSRLAGEHEQYF.

This clone appeared a few times. The rearrangement uses TRBV6-5 and TRBJ1-1, with a tentative D call TRBD1 (6 bases). The CDR3 loop spans 14 amino acids. Germline V gene data show CDR1 as MNHEY and CDR2 as SVGAGI. V gave up 5 bases and J gave up 4 bases, with 14 bases separating them. CDR3 coding DNA: TGTGCCAGCAGTCGACAGGCAGGGAGCACTGAAGCTTTCTTT. It is translated as CASSRQAGSTEAFF.

This sequence joins TRBV4-2 and TRBJ2-3; TRBD2 aligns across 9 bases. CDR1 LGHNA and CDR2 YNFKEQ come from the germline V gene. CDR3 size: 17 residues. The ends lost 1 base at V and 2 bases at J; junction bases unmatched: 7. The CDR3 nucleotides read TGTGCCAGCAGCCAAGTTCGGGCTAGCGGGAACACAGATACGCAGTATTTT. Protein product: CASSQVRASGNTDTQYF.

The rearrangement uses TRBV7-3 and TRBJ2-5, with D hard to call. CDR3 length: 15 amino acids. V lost 3 bases and J lost 5, with 16 bases in between. The V gene's germline CDR1 is SGHTA and CDR2 FQGTGA. The CDR3 is CASSFSTHPGETQYF. Written as DNA, the CDR3 is TGTGCCAGCAGCTTCAGTACTCACCCCGGGGAGACCCAGTACTTC.

The chain couples TRBV19 to TRBJ2-7; TRBD2 matches 14 bases. This CDR3 is 15 amino acids long. Per germline, CDR1 LNHDA and CDR2 SQIVND (reference sequence). V shed 5 bases, J shed 4 bases, and the junction held 4 bases outside the gene matches. CDR3 protein: CASSPGTSGSYEQYF. CDR3 nucleotide sequence: TGTGCCAGTAGTCCGGGGACTAGCGGGAGTTACGAGCAGTACTTC.

Details on this clone: The junction differs from germline at one of its ends, possibly a read error. This sequence joins TRBV28 and TRBJ1-2; D ambiguous. The CDR3 consists of 10 residues. Looked up from germline, CDR1 is MDHEN and CDR2 is SYDVKM. The CDR3 spells CASGRAGLTF. CDR3 bases: TGTGCCAGCGGGAGAGCGGGCCTTACTTTC.

This chain links TRBV18 with TRBJ1-2, with 7 bases that match TRBD1. Germline CDR1 KGHSH, CDR2 LQKENI. The CDR3 has 16 amino acids. V lost 6 bases and J lost 1; bases outside the gene matches: 11. The CDR3 DNA reads TGTGCCAGCTCCCCGAGGGGGACAGAATATAACTATGGCTACACCTTC. Amino acids: CASSPRGTEYNYGYTF.